This TCR beta chain emerged from a study of blood T cell repertoires in COVID-19. Background on the study: The samples span acute and convalescent COVID-19 from the United States, Italy and Spain.

The table came from immunoSEQ multiplex PCR; TCRdb's copy has only in-frame clones and leaves some out. The sample has around 84,000 clones; around four fifths are singletons. Germline CDR1 is KGHSH and CDR2 is LQKENI. The CDR3 has 15 residues. Between the trimmed V and J ends, which lost 1 base and 2 bases, there was a span of 11 bases. Specimen: peripheral blood. This chain joins TRBV18 and TRBJ2-5, with D possibly being TRBD2 (6 bases). This receptor was obtained from a man older than 75 with active or convalescent COVID-19. CDR3 coding DNA: TGTGCCAGCTCACCACTGGACTACCTTCAAGAGACCCAGTACTTC. As protein: CASSPLDYLQETQYF. The variable domain in full, completed from reference TRBV18 and TRBJ2-5, reads NAGVMQNPRHLVRRRGQEARLRCSPMKGHSHVYWYRQLPEEGLKFMVYLQKENIIDESGMPKERFSAEFPKEGPSILRIQQVVRGDSAAYFCASSPLDYLQETQYFGPGTRLLVL.